This passage covers 18 T cell receptor beta chains from one sample sequenced in a study of T cell responses to AZD1222 COVID-19 vaccine. Sequencing was performed with immunoSEQ multiplex PCR; in TCRdb, only in-frame clones are kept and a portion is missing. The sample shows more than 150,000 clones, nearly 95% of them seen only once. The specimen comprised peripheral blood, sampled 28 days after the second AZD1222 dose. The origin of the receptors is an adult who received the AZD1222 COVID-19 vaccine.

This chain uses TRBV11-1 with TRBJ2-7; a weak D match, TRBD2 (6 bases). Germline V gene sequence: CDR1 SGHAT, CDR2 FQDESV (reference sequence). The germline V and J ends were trimmed by 5 bases and 6 bases, with 23 bases remaining between them. The CDR3 has 16 residues. The CDR3 bases are TGTGCCAGCAGCCGAAATGGGGGGAGTGCCCTGGGCGAGCAGTACTTC. Its protein product is CASSRNGGSALGEQYF.

The CDR3: CASNSPPPYEQYF. The CDR3 DNA reads as TGTGCCAGCAACTCCCCACCCCCCTACGAGCAGTACTTC. V usage is TRBV28 and J usage is TRBJ2-7, with unresolved D. The CDR3 has 13 amino acids. V lost 7 bases to trimming and J lost 2 bases, with 12 bases between them. The germline V gene encodes CDR1 MDHEN and CDR2 SYDVKM.

The chain couples TRBV7-2 to TRBJ1-6, with a possible D match to TRBD1 (6 bases). This CDR3 is 13 amino acids long. Germline loops: CDR1 SGHTA, CDR2 FQGNSA. Trimming took off 5 bases at V and 12 bases at J, with 14 bases between the two ends. CDR3 sequence reads: CASSGRTDKPLHF. DNA of the CDR3: TGTGCCAGCAGCGGCCGGACAGATAAACCCCTCCACTTT.

The chain combines TRBV6-2 or TRBV6-3 with TRBJ1-1, with 7 bases identical to TRBD1. The CDR3 runs 16 residues. Germline V gene sequence: CDR1 MNHEY, CDR2 SVGEGT. V lost 6 bases, J lost 5 bases, and 15 bases stayed unmatched. The CDR3 protein is CASSSLPEGGRTEAFF. CDR3 DNA sequence: TGTGCCAGCAGCTCCCTCCCGGAAGGGGGCAGGACTGAAGCTTTCTTT.

This chain uses TRBV11-2 with TRBJ1-1, with D unresolved. The CDR3 is 13 residues long. V dropped 1 base and J dropped 8 bases, with 11 bases sitting between them. The germline V gene encodes CDR1 SGHAT and CDR2 FQNNGV. This chain's CDR3 is CASSLVRSGEAFF. The CDR3 nucleotides read TGTGCCAGCAGCTTAGTAAGGTCGGGGGAAGCTTTCTTT.

The genes are TRBV18 and TRBJ1-1; no reliable D call. CDR1 and CDR2 from the germline V gene are KGHSH and LQKENI. This CDR3 comprises 11 residues. The V and J ends lost 6 bases and 4 bases respectively, with 6 bases between them. Here the CDR3 reads CASSQATEAFF. The CDR3 nucleotides are TGTGCCAGCTCGCAAGCCACTGAAGCTTTCTTT.

The V and J genes are TRBV7-9 and TRBJ2-2, with TRBD2 matching over 8 bases. V lost 5 bases, J lost 1 base, and 6 bases stayed unmatched. Germline V gives CDR1 SEHNR, CDR2 FQNEAQ (reference sequence). CDR3 length: 16 residues. The CDR3 reads CASSHGLAGNTGELFF. The CDR3 DNA reads TGTGCCAGCAGCCATGGGCTAGCGGGGAACACCGGGGAGCTGTTTTTT. The whole variable domain, remainder taken from reference TRBV7-9 and TRBJ2-2, is DTGVSQNPRHKITKRGQNVTFRCDPISEHNRLYWYRQTLGQGPEFLTYFQNEAQLEKSRLLSDRFSAERPKGSFSTLEIQRTEQGDSAMYLCASSHGLAGNTGELFFGEGSRLTVL.

This chain uses TRBV10-3 with TRBJ1-2, with a weak D call TRBD1 (5 bases). Trimming stripped 9 bases from V and 3 bases from J, with 14 bases between. In germline, CDR1 is ENHRY, CDR2 SYGVKD. The CDR3 spans 13 residues. This chain's CDR3 is CAMGTGPDYGYTF. The CDR3, as DNA: TGTGCCATGGGGACGGGGCCGGACTATGGCTACACCTTC.

Written as DNA, the CDR3 is TGTGCCTGTCCCCATGGGAGGTCCTCGGATCAGGGGGAGCTGTTTTTT. This sequence encodes CACPHGRSSDQGELFF. The chain has TRBV30 and TRBJ2-2; weak D call: TRBD2 (6 bases). Germline values: CDR1 GTSNPN, CDR2 SVGIG (reference sequence). The V end was cut by 6 bases, the J end by 8 bases, with 25 bases between. The length of the CDR3 is 16 residues.

The chain is built from TRBV11-2 and TRBJ1-2; no definite D call. The V end lost 0 bases, the J end lost 1 base, and 9 bases lay between the germline ends. CDR3 size: 15 residues. CDR1 and CDR2 from the germline V gene are SGHAT and FQNNGV. The CDR3 loop reads CASSLDRQSNYGYTF. CDR3 DNA: TGTGCCAGCAGCTTAGATCGTCAGAGTAACTATGGCTACACCTTC. Full variable domain (rest looked up from reference TRBV11-2 and TRBJ1-2): EAGVAQSPRYKIIEKRQSVAFWCNPISGHATLYWYQQILGQGPKLLIQFQNNGVVDDSQLPKDRFSAERLKGVDSTLKIQPAKLEDSAVYLCASSLDRQSNYGYTFGSGTRLTVV.

This chain links TRBV19 with TRBJ1-5, with TRBD1 matching 9 bases. V shed 8 bases, J shed 5 bases, and the junction held 1 base outside the gene matches. The CDR3 is made up of 12 amino acids. The germline CDR1 and CDR2 sequences are LNHDA and SQIVND (reference sequence). CDR3 nucleotides: TGTGCCAGTCGGACAGGGGATCAGCCCCAGCATTTT. Translated: CASRTGDQPQHF.

This chain uses TRBV28 with TRBJ2-3; the D gene is possibly TRBD2 (5 bases). The germline gives CDR1 MDHEN, CDR2 SYDVKM. The CDR3 totals 16 residues. V lost 3 bases and J lost 0, with 13 bases in between. CDR3 protein: CASSFLGGSSTDTQYF. In DNA form, the CDR3 reads TGTGCCAGCAGTTTCCTCGGCGGGTCTAGCACAGATACGCAGTATTTT.

This rearrangement joins TRBV27 to TRBJ2-2; perhaps TRBD1 as D (6 bases). Between the trimmed V and J ends, which lost 3 bases and 8 bases, there was a span of 10 bases. The germline gives CDR1 MNHEY, CDR2 SMNVEV (reference sequence). The length of the CDR3 is 13 residues. The DNA of the CDR3 is TGTGCCAGCAGTTTCAACAGGGCAGGGGAGCTGTTTTTT. This gives the protein CASSFNRAGELFF.

The chain combines TRBV5-4 with TRBJ1-6; D is ambiguous. Germline-derived CDR1 and CDR2 are SGHNT and YYREEE (reference sequence). V was trimmed by 2 bases and J by 7 bases, leaving 10 bases between them. This CDR3 spans 14 amino acids. CDR3 in DNA: TGTGCCAGCAGCTTCGATGGGGAAAATTCACCCCTCCACTTT. Translated, it gives CASSFDGENSPLHF.

J is TRBJ2-7 and V is TRBV30; 7 positions agree with TRBD2. Germline V CDR1 and CDR2: GTSNPN, SVGIG (reference sequence). The CDR3 is made up of 13 amino acids. V shed 3 bases, J shed 1 base, and the junction held 3 bases outside the gene matches. The CDR3 DNA follows: TGTGCCTGGAGGAGGGACTATTCCTACGAGCAGTACTTC. This codes for CAWRRDYSYEQYF.

The rearrangement joins TRBV28 to TRBJ1-5; 7 nucleotides match TRBD1. Germline CDR1 is MDHEN and CDR2 is SYDVKM. Trimming cost V 2 bases and J 3 bases; bases outside gene matches: 4. This CDR3 contains 15 residues. Here the CDR3 DNA reads TGTGCCAGCAGTTTAATGACAGGGCTCAATCAGCCCCAGCATTTT. This encodes CASSLMTGLNQPQHF.

This sequence joins TRBV10-3 and TRBJ1-6; 10 bases line up with TRBD1. The CDR3 totals 15 residues. The V and J ends lost 4 bases and 5 bases, in that order; junction bases with no gene match: 2. Germline V gene lookup returns CDR1 ENHRY and CDR2 SYGVKD. CDR3 loop: CAISGGTGDNSPLHF. CDR3 in DNA: TGTGCCATCAGTGGAGGGACAGGGGATAATTCACCCCTCCACTTT.

This chain connects TRBV2 to TRBJ1-4; D not certain. The CDR3 is 14 amino acids. Trimming shortened V by 6 bases and J by 3 bases, and 11 bases separated the two germline ends. CDR1 is SNHLY, CDR2 FYNNEI, per germline. CDR3 in amino acids: CASSPGSPNEKLFF. The DNA for the CDR3 is TGTGCCAGCAGCCCCGGGTCCCCTAATGAAAAACTGTTTTTT.